The present TCR beta chain was sequenced within a study of T cell repertoires in cytomegalovirus infection. At the level of the study: CMV epitopes that were recently identified and HLA-C-restricted were used alongside well-studied HLA-B-restricted ones. Indications of both CMV infection and matching HLA type were provided by public TCR beta signatures.

TCRdb passed the reads through MiXCR, listing each CDR3 protein once. The repertoire holds tens of thousands of distinct CDR3 sequences, roughly a quarter seen once, with about 50% in the top ten. Germline lookup yields CDR1 SGHVS and CDR2 FNYEAQ. CDR3 length: 15 residues. V dropped 1 base and J dropped 1 base, with 9 bases sitting between them. Overall study findings and caveats: Totalled public TCR beta family frequency picked out people who carried CMV plus the relevant HLA. CMV-specific TCR beta clonotypes restricted by HLA-C dominated the ex vivo response.

The sample holds many counts of this clonotype. Its antigen is currently unknown. Sequencing used CD8+ T cells from cultured PBMCs, obtained from culture after CMV antigen stimulation. The TCR originated in a human donor in good health (CMV status not recorded). Some clones in this sample may be carry-over from other donors' samples. The V gene is TRBV7-6, the J gene TRBJ2-3; D possibly corresponds to TRBD2 (5 bases). The CDR3 loop is CASSLGAGGTDTQYF. In nucleotides, the CDR3 is TGTGCCAGCAGCTTAGGTGCCGGGGGCACAGATACGCAGTATTTT.